This T cell receptor (beta chain) was recovered during a study of T cell responses to AZD1222 COVID-19 vaccine. Some clones are missing from TCRdb's copy, which holds only in-frame ones; the method was immunoSEQ multiplex PCR. Among fewer than 200,000 clones listed, roughly 92% were seen once. Remarks on this clone: Antigen: not known.

Overall study results and limits: Donors, mostly white British, included more females; clonal diversity was possibly underestimated. The breadth and depth of Spike-specific TCRs increased once two AZD1222 doses had been given. Of spike-specific TCRs, nearly half reportedly target regions left unmutated in variants. Only a handful of AZD1222 recipients, several in all, had baseline seropositivity.

The V gene's germline CDR1 is SNHLY and CDR2 FYNNEI. The CDR3 spans 14 residues. The V segment lost 5 bases and the J segment 1 base; nucleotides outside the gene matches: 2. The TCR comes from an adult who received the MenACWY meningococcal vaccine as a control. The sequences come from peripheral blood, collected 28 days after the second dose of the MenACWY control vaccine. This chain uses TRBV2 with TRBJ1-1; the match to TRBD1 covers 9 bases. The CDR3 sequence: CASSRQGGNTEAFF. The CDR3 coding sequence is TGTGCCAGCAGTCGACAGGGGGGGAACACTGAAGCTTTCTTT. Drawing the rest from reference TRBV2 and TRBJ1-1, the complete variable domain is EPEVTQTPSHQVTQMGQEVILRCVPISNHLYFYWYRQILGQKVEFLVSFYNNEISEKSEIFDDQFSVERPDGSNFTLKIRSTKLEDSAMYFCASSRQGGNTEAFFGQGTRLTVV.